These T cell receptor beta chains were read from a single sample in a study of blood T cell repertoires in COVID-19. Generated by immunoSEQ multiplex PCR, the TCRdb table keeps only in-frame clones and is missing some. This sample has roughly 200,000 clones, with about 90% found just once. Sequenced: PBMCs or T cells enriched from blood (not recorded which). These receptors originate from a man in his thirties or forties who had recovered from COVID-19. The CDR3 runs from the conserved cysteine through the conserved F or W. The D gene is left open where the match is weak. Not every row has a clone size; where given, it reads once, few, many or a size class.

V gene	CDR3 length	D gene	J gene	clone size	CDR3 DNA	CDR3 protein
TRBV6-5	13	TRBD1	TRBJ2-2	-	TGTGCCAGCACCCGACAGGGGGACGGGGAGCTGTTTTTT	CASTRQGDGELFF
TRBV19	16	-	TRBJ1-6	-	TGTGCCAGTAGTATAGTCTCGGGGAACACCAATTCACCCCTCCACTTT	CASSIVSGNTNSPLHF
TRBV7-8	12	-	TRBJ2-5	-	TGTGCCAGCAGCCACTCCAGGGAGACCCAGTACTTC	CASSHSRETQYF
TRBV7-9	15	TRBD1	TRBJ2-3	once	TGTGCCAGCAGTTACCTGACAGGGAGCACAGATACGCAGTATTTT	CASSYLTGSTDTQYF
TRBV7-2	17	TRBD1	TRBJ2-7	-	TGTGCCAGCAGCTACCGGGACAGGGGTAAATCAGCCTACGAGCAGTACTTC	CASSYRDRGKSAYEQYF
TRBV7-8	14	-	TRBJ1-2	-	TGTGCCAGCAGCCCGAAGCCAGGGTTTGATGGCTACACCTTC	CASSPKPGFDGYTF
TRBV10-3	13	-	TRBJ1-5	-	TGTGCCATCAGTGGGGGGGGAAGTCAGCCCCAGCATTTT	CAISGGGSQPQHF
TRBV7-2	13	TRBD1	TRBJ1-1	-	TGTGCCAGCAGCCGGGACAGGGGACCTGAAGCTTTCTTT	CASSRDRGPEAFF
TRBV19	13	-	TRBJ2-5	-	TGTGCCTCCCGGTTCCGGGGACAAGAGACCCAGTACTTC	CASRFRGQETQYF
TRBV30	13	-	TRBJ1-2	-	TGTGCCTGGAGTAAACCGGGATCGCGGGGCTACACCTTC	CAWSKPGSRGYTF
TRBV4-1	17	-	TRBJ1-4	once	TGCGCCAGCAGCCAAGATAGCGGGAGGGGCCCCTCGGAAAAACTGTTTTTT	CASSQDSGRGPSEKLFF
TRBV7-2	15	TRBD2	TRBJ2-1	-	TGTGCCAGCACCTTGGGCTCTAGCGGGGGGTATGAGCAGTTCTTC	CASTLGSSGGYEQFF
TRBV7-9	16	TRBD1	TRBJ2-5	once	TGTGCCAGCAGCTTGGGGGGACAGGGGTTACGAGAGACCCAGTACTTC	CASSLGGQGLRETQYF
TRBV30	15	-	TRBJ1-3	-	TGTGCCTGGAGTACGGGGAAAGTGGCTGGAAACACCATATATTTT	CAWSTGKVAGNTIYF
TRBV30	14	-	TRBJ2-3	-	TGTGCCTGGGGAAGAAGGGGGTACACAGATACGCAGTATTTT	CAWGRRGYTDTQYF
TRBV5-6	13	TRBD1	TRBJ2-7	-	TGTGCCAGCAGCTCGGGACAGGGGAGCGAGCAGTACTTC	CASSSGQGSEQYF
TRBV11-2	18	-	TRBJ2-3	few	TGTGCCAGCAGCCAGATACAAGGACTCCTCACGTCTTTGGATACGCAGTATTTT	CASSQIQGLLTSLDTQYF
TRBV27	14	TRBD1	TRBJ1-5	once	TGTGCCAGCAGTTTAGACAGGGGTAGACAGCCCCAGCATTTT	CASSLDRGRQPQHF
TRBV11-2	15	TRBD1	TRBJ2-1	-	TGTGCCAGCAGCAGAATCCGGGACAGTTACAATGAGCAGTTCTTC	CASSRIRDSYNEQFF
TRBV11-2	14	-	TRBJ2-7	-	TGTGCCAGCAGCGCACGGGGGGCCGGGTACGAGCAGTACTTC	CASSARGAGYEQYF
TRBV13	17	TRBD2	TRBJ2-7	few	TGTGCCAGCAGCTTAGCAGGGACTAGCGGGAACTCCTACGAGCAGTACTTC	CASSLAGTSGNSYEQYF
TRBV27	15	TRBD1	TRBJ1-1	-	TGTGCCAGCAGCTCCGCTACAGGGGCGGTTATAAGAGCTTTCTTT	CASSSATGAVIRAFF
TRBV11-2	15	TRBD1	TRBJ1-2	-	TGTGCCAGCAGCTTTGGGACAGGGGGCAACTATGGCTACACCTTC	CASSFGTGGNYGYTF
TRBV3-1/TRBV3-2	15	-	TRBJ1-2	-	TGTGCCAGCAGCCAAGACAGGGCCCGCCCCTATGGCTACACCTTC	CASSQDRARPYGYTF
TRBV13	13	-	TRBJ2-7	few	TGTGCCAGCAGCTTTGACAGGTCCTACGAGCAGTACTTC	CASSFDRSYEQYF
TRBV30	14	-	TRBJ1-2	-	TGTGCCTGGAGCACGCGGACAGTCAGCTATGGCTACACCTTC	CAWSTRTVSYGYTF
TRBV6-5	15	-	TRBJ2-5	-	TGTGCCAGCAGTTACTCAGTACAGGACCAAGAGACCCAGTACTTC	CASSYSVQDQETQYF
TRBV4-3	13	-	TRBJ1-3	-	TGCGCCAGCAGTGGAAAGGGGGGAAACACCATATATTTT	CASSGKGGNTIYF
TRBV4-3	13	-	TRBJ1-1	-	TGCGCCAGCAGCCAAGATCGAGGGGGTCAGGCTTTCTTT	CASSQDRGGQAFF
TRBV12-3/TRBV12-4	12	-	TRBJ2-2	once	TGTGCCAGCAGTTTTCTTTCTGGGGAGCTGTTTTTT	CASSFLSGELFF
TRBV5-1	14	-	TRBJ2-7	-	TGCGCCAGCAGCTTAGAACCCAGCTCCTACGAGCAGTACTTC	CASSLEPSSYEQYF
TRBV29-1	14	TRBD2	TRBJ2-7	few	TGCAGCGTAGGACTAGCGGGAAGTCTCTACGAGCAGTACTTC	CSVGLAGSLYEQYF
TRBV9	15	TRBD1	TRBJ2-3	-	TGTGCCAGCAGCAGGCCGGGACAGGGGACAGATACGCAGTATTTT	CASSRPGQGTDTQYF
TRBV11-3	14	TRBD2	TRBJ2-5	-	TGTGCCAGCAGCCCGGGGGGACTAGCGGAGACCCAGTACTTC	CASSPGGLAETQYF
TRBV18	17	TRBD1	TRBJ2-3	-	TGTGCCAGCTCACCACAGAAGGGGGACAGGGGCACAGATACGCAGTATTTT	CASSPQKGDRGTDTQYF
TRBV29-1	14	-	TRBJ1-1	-	TGCAGCGTTGAATCGACACAGGGCTTCACTGAAGCTTTCTTT	CSVESTQGFTEAFF